These 23 T cell receptor beta chains originate from one sample sequenced in a study of response to subunit inactivated influenza vaccine. TCRdb processed the RT-PCR reads anew with MiXCR; each CDR3 protein has one entry. Seen here are a few hundred thousand distinct CDR3 sequences, 9.5% to 13% observed once, and the top ten hold roughly 12%. The specimen was PBMCs from blood, collected roughly 6 weeks after vaccination. The origin of the receptors is a man aged 50-60 years who received an inactivated influenza vaccine.

This clonotype was seen more than once but under ten times. The chain recombines TRBV4-3 with TRBJ1-2; no firm D call. The CDR3 covers 15 residues. Trimming stripped 1 base from V and 6 bases from J, with 15 bases between. Germline lookup yields CDR1 LGHNA and CDR2 YSLEER. CDR3 protein: CASSQAQWAKDGYTF. Written as DNA, the CDR3 is TGCGCCAGCAGCCAAGCCCAGTGGGCTAAAGATGGCTACACCTTC.

The chain is built from TRBV11-2 and TRBJ2-5; 7 bases are shared with TRBD2. The germline V gene has CDR1 SGHAT and CDR2 FQNNGV. The V and J ends lost 3 bases and 9 bases, in that order; junction bases with no gene match: 13. This CDR3 has 15 residues. CDR3 in amino acids: CASSFTAGSPVAQYF. For the CDR3, the DNA is TGTGCCAGCAGCTTCACAGCGGGGTCCCCAGTGGCCCAGTACTTC.

A few counts support this clonotype. V is TRBV27 and J is TRBJ2-2, with TRBD1 identical over 8 bases. There are 15 residues in the CDR3. CDR1 and CDR2 from the germline V gene are MNHEY and SMNVEV (reference sequence). V lost 2 bases, J lost 6 bases, and 5 bases stayed unmatched. CDR3 sequence reads: CASSLGQGLPGELFF. CDR3 nucleotide sequence: TGTGCCAGCAGTTTAGGACAGGGTCTCCCCGGGGAGCTGTTTTTT.

This clonotype was detected ten times or more. This chain links TRBV20-1 with TRBJ1-2; tentatively, D is TRBD1 (5 bases). Germline assignment: CDR1 DFQATT and CDR2 SNEGSKA (reference sequence). The CDR3 length is 16 residues. Trimming left V 5 bases short and J 4 bases short, with 23 bases between. In DNA, the CDR3 is TGCAGTGCTCAGAGTATGGGGGGGGGATCGGGCTATGGCTACACCTTC. This encodes CSAQSMGGGSGYGYTF.

This clonotype was seen repeatedly, ten times or more. The V gene is TRBV7-2, the J gene TRBJ2-4; 7 positions agree with TRBD2. Trimming at V came to 5 bases and at J to 7 bases, leaving 8 bases not matched to a gene. The CDR3 sequence is 14 residues long. CDR1 and CDR2 from the germline V gene are SGHTA and FQGNSA. The CDR3 reads CASSPGGGSNIQYF. CDR3 nucleotides: TGTGCCAGCAGCCCCGGCGGGGGAAGTAACATTCAGTACTTC. The whole variable domain, remainder taken from reference TRBV7-2 and TRBJ2-4, is GAGVSQSPSNKVTEKGKDVELRCDPISGHTALYWYRQSLGQGLEFLIYFQGNSAPDKSGLPSDRFSAERTGGSVSTLTIQRTQQEDSAVYLCASSPGGGSNIQYFGAGTRLSVL.

The rearrangement uses TRBV28 and TRBJ1-5; D unresolved. Germline V lookup: CDR1 MDHEN, CDR2 SYDVKM. The length of the CDR3 is 13 residues. V was cut by 6 bases and J by 7 bases, with 13 bases left in between. DNA for the CDR3: TGTGCCAGCAGCTTCGGCGGGAGGCAGCCCCAGCATTTT. This sequence encodes CASSFGGRQPQHF.

The rearrangement uses TRBV6-1 and TRBJ2-3; D call uncertain. In germline, CDR1 is MNHNS, CDR2 SASEGT. The CDR3 is 13 amino acids. The V gene lost 6 bases and the J gene lost 6 bases, with 13 bases spanning the gap. In nucleotides, the CDR3 is TGTGCCAGCAGCCCCACGCGGTCGGATACGCAGTATTTT. Translation: CASSPTRSDTQYF.

This clonotype was seen at least ten times. This rearrangement joins TRBV10-3 to TRBJ1-3; TRBD1 might be the D (6 bases). The CDR3 sequence is 15 residues long. Trimming took off 6 bases at V and 0 bases at J, with 12 bases between the two ends. Looked up from germline, CDR1 is ENHRY and CDR2 is SYGVKD. The CDR3 nucleotides read TGTGCCATCAGGACTCAGGGGAGCTCTGGAAACACCATATATTTT. It yields the protein CAIRTQGSSGNTIYF.

The chain employs TRBV10-3 and TRBJ1-2; TRBD1 agrees at 9 bases. Germline-derived CDR1 and CDR2 are ENHRY and SYGVKD. The CDR3 sequence is 15 residues long. V trimming: 3 bases; J trimming: 6 bases; junction bases outside the gene matches: 8. The CDR3 DNA is TGTGCCATCAGTGAACGGGGACAGGGAATTGATGGCTACACCTTC. It encodes CAISERGQGIDGYTF.

This clonotype was recorded at least ten times. The V and J genes are TRBV11-2 and TRBJ2-5; D is unresolved. The CDR3 extends over 11 amino acids. Germline V gene data show CDR1 as SGHAT and CDR2 as FQNNGV. V was clipped by 0 bases and J by 9 bases, with 5 bases between them. CDR3 in DNA: TGTGCCAGCAGCTTAGATCGGGCCCAGTACTTC. Translated, it gives CASSLDRAQYF. Supplemented by reference TRBV11-2 and TRBJ2-5, the full variable domain reads EAGVAQSPRYKIIEKRQSVAFWCNPISGHATLYWYQQILGQGPKLLIQFQNNGVVDDSQLPKDRFSAERLKGVDSTLKIQPAKLEDSAVYLCASSLDRAQYFGPGTRLLVL.

This clonotype was recorded at least ten times. V usage is TRBV24-1 and J usage is TRBJ2-5; D is undetermined. The CDR3 is 12 residues long. The germline CDR1 and CDR2 sequences are KGHDR and SFDVKD. V lost 5 bases and J lost 4, with 7 bases in between. CDR3 protein: CATSARSETQYF. As DNA, the CDR3 is TGTGCCACCAGTGCACGGTCAGAGACCCAGTACTTC.

This clonotype was recorded many times. This chain uses TRBV6-5 with TRBJ2-7; 10 bases agree with TRBD2. The CDR3 spans 16 residues. Germline V lookup: CDR1 MNHEY, CDR2 SVGAGI. V trimming: 0 bases; J trimming: 3 bases; junction bases outside the gene matches: 5. The DNA for the CDR3 is TGTGCCAGCAGTTACTCCGGTAGCGGGGGGATCTACGAGCAGTACTTC. It codes for CASSYSGSGGIYEQYF.

The chain joins TRBV7-2 to TRBJ2-7; TRBD1 is a possible D gene (5 bases). CDR3 length: 14 amino acids. V lost 5 bases and J lost 1, with 12 bases in between. CDR1 and CDR2 from the germline V gene are SGHTA and FQGNSA. CDR3 loop: CASSKGAGSYEQYF. In nucleotides, the CDR3 is TGTGCCAGCAGCAAAGGGGCAGGGTCCTACGAGCAGTACTTC.

The rearrangement uses TRBV5-1 and TRBJ2-3; no clear D. V was clipped by 0 bases and J by 0 bases, with 8 bases between them. Germline loops: CDR1 SGHRS, CDR2 YFSETQ. The CDR3 runs 15 residues. The CDR3 region has the DNA TGCGCCAGCAGCTTGGACGCTTCTAGCACAGATACGCAGTATTTT. As protein: CASSLDASSTDTQYF.

The sample holds many counts of this clonotype. The genes are TRBV24-1 and TRBJ2-5; TRBD1 agrees at 7 bases. Germline assignment: CDR1 KGHDR and CDR2 SFDVKD. The CDR3 has 16 residues. Trimming took 3 bases from V and 3 from J; bases not matched to a gene: 9. CDR3 sequence: CATSDPRTGGEETQYF. CDR3 bases: TGTGCCACCAGTGATCCTCGGACAGGCGGCGAAGAGACCCAGTACTTC.

The rearrangement joins TRBV5-1 to TRBJ1-1; D is unclear. Trimming took 7 bases from V and 3 from J, leaving 13 bases between them. The germline gives CDR1 SGHRS, CDR2 YFSETQ. The CDR3 is 13 residues long. CDR3 in amino acids: CASSSVPDTEAFF. DNA of the CDR3: TGCGCCAGCTCCTCCGTACCGGACACTGAAGCTTTCTTT.

The V gene is TRBV7-9, the J gene TRBJ2-1, with D perhaps TRBD2 (6 bases). CDR1 SEHNR and CDR2 FQNEAQ come from the germline V gene (reference sequence). V was cut by 1 base and J by 0 bases, with 10 bases left in between. This CDR3 spans 16 amino acids. CDR3 in amino acids: CASSLVQTSSYNEQFF. The DNA for the CDR3 is TGTGCCAGCAGCTTAGTGCAGACTAGCTCCTACAATGAGCAGTTCTTC.

The V call is TRBV11-3, the J call TRBJ1-1; D perhaps matches TRBD1 (5 bases). V dropped 0 bases and J dropped 7 bases, with 18 bases sitting between them. Germline lookup yields CDR1 SGHNT and CDR2 YENEEA. This CDR3 has 16 amino acids. The CDR3 coding sequence is TGTGCCAGCAGCTTAGATCTGCCGGGGCGGTGGATTGAAGCTTTCTTT. Amino acid sequence: CASSLDLPGRWIEAFF.

This clonotype was observed at least ten times. CDR3 amino acids: CSVAATVETQYF. CDR3 nucleotides: TGCAGCGTTGCTGCGACAGTTGAGACCCAGTACTTC. The V gene is TRBV29-1, the J gene TRBJ2-5, with a tentative D call TRBD1 (5 bases). CDR1 and CDR2 (germline): SQVTM, ANQGSEA. With 4 bases removed from V and 5 bases from J, the gap between germline ends came to 11 bases. The CDR3 runs 12 residues.

This clonotype was counted at least ten times. This sequence joins TRBV4-3 and TRBJ1-4; 10 positions agree with TRBD1. This CDR3 spans 16 amino acids. The V segment lost 4 bases and the J segment 2 bases; nucleotides outside the gene matches: 4. Germline CDR1 LGHNA, CDR2 YSLEER. CDR3: CASSRGQGRTNEKLFF. The CDR3 coding sequence is TGCGCCAGCAGCCGGGGACAGGGGAGGACTAATGAAAAACTGTTTTTT.

This clonotype was seen many times. CDR3: CSGGDRDTQYF. DNA for the CDR3: TGCAGCGGGGGGGACAGGGATACGCAGTATTTT. The chain employs TRBV29-1 and TRBJ2-3, with 8 bases that match TRBD1. Germline V gene sequence: CDR1 SQVTM, CDR2 ANQGSEA. The CDR3 consists of 11 residues. Trimming cost V 7 bases and J 6 bases; bases outside gene matches: 3.

This rearrangement joins TRBV28 to TRBJ2-3; 8 bases agree with TRBD1. The ends lost 6 bases at V and 7 bases at J; junction bases unmatched: 9. The CDR3 sequence is 14 residues long. From germline, CDR1 is MDHEN and CDR2 SYDVKM. The CDR3 is CASRTTGVSNTQYF. The CDR3 DNA reads as TGTGCCAGCAGAACGACAGGGGTCTCAAATACGCAGTATTTT.

A few counts support this clonotype. The chain employs TRBV6-5 and TRBJ2-1; 7 bases fit TRBD2. CDR1 MNHEY and CDR2 SVGAGI come from the germline V gene. With 1 base clipped from V and 6 bases from J, the junction kept 9 bases outside the gene matches. The CDR3 spans 16 residues. The CDR3 here is CASSYFGGGSLNEQFF. In DNA form, the CDR3 reads TGTGCCAGCAGTTACTTTGGCGGGGGATCCCTCAATGAGCAGTTCTTC.